The next 28 T cell receptor beta chains were all read from a single sample in a study of blood T cells in healthy people across ages. Primed by a sample-barcoded 5' primer and a J-beta primer mix, a second PCR proceeded for roughly 6 to 12 cycles. Using its own MiXCR run on the 5' RACE reads, TCRdb lists one record per CDR3 protein. The sample has hundreds of thousands of distinct CDR3 sequences; roughly half are singletons. Sequenced sample: blood. The receptors come from a woman older than 75 in good health.

This clonotype has at least ten counts. The gene calls are TRBV28 and TRBJ2-7, with a possible D match to TRBD2 (7 bases). Between the trimmed V and J ends, which lost 2 bases and 3 bases, there was a span of 17 bases. Germline CDR1 reads MDHEN; CDR2 reads SYDVKM. This CDR3 spans 16 amino acids. In DNA, the CDR3 is TGTGCCAGCAGTTTACCACAAGGGGGAGGGGGCTACGAGCAGTACTTC. It translates to CASSLPQGGGGYEQYF.

A remark on this clonotype: A much more abundant neighbour one base away suggests this may be a read error. The V gene is TRBV29-1, the J gene TRBJ1-2; D unclear. CDR1 is SQVTM and CDR2 is ANQGSEA in the germline V gene. The CDR3 sequence is 12 residues long. CDR3 nucleotides: TGCAGCGTTCAAACATGGAACTCTGGCTACACCTTC. Protein: CSVQTWNSGYTF.

The chain recombines TRBV6-6 with TRBJ2-1; D might be TRBD2 (6 bases). Per germline, CDR1 MNHNY and CDR2 SVGAGI (reference sequence). V lost 6 bases to trimming and J lost 6 bases, with 15 bases between them. The CDR3 runs 14 residues. The CDR3 DNA reads as TGTGCCAGCAGCCCCAAAGCCGGGGGCAATGAGCAGTTCTTC. This translates into CASSPKAGGNEQFF.

This clonotype has a count of ten or more. This chain connects TRBV7-9 to TRBJ2-3; D gene unclear. The CDR3 contains 14 residues. Germline CDR1 reads SEHNR; CDR2 reads FQNEAQ (reference sequence). V was shortened by 0 bases and J by 5 bases, with 9 bases between the two germline ends. CDR3 DNA: TGTGCCAGCAGCTTAGCGCAGGCGCAAGATACGCAGTATTTT. Protein product: CASSLAQAQDTQYF.

The V and J genes are TRBV5-1 and TRBJ2-1; D may be TRBD1 (6 bases). V lost 8 bases to trimming and J lost 4 bases, with 16 bases between them. This CDR3 has 14 residues. Germline V lookup: CDR1 SGHRS, CDR2 YFSETQ. In DNA, the CDR3 is TGCGCCAGTTTCCGGGACACCGTATACAATGAGCAGTTCTTC. As protein: CASFRDTVYNEQFF. The full variable domain, its missing parts supplied by reference TRBV5-1 and TRBJ2-1, is KAGVTQTPRYLIKTRGQQVTLSCSPISGHRSVSWYQQTPGQGLQFLFEYFSETQRNKGNFPGRFSGRQFSNSRSEMNVSTLELGDSALYLCASFRDTVYNEQFFGPGTRLTVL.

V gene TRBV28 combines with J gene TRBJ2-1; TRBD1 aligns across 8 bases. Trimming took 5 bases from V and 7 from J; bases not matched to a gene: 10. Germline values: CDR1 MDHEN, CDR2 SYDVKM. The CDR3 runs 15 residues. DNA for the CDR3: TGTGCCAGCAGTAAGGACAGGGTTTTGGGTAATGAGCAGTTCTTC. It yields the protein CASSKDRVLGNEQFF. The full variable domain, its missing parts supplied by reference TRBV28 and TRBJ2-1, is DVKVTQSSRYLVKRTGEKVFLECVQDMDHENMFWYRQDPGLGLRLIYFSYDVKMKEKGDIPEGYSVSREKKERFSLILESASTNQTSMYLCASSKDRVLGNEQFFGPGTRLTVL.

This clonotype was seen many times. Germline and junction disagree at one end, which may indicate a read error. The rearrangement links TRBV5-1 to TRBJ1-5, with 11 bases lining up with TRBD1. This CDR3 spans 15 amino acids. Germline lookup yields CDR1 SGHRS and CDR2 YFSETQ. The CDR3 DNA follows: TGTGCCAGCAGCCTTGGGACAGGGGGAAATCAGCCCCAGCATTTT. Amino acid sequence: CASSLGTGGNQPQHF.

The V and J genes are TRBV6-5 and TRBJ2-5; the D is unclear. The length of the CDR3 is 14 residues. Trimming shortened V by 0 bases and J by 3 bases, and 8 bases separated the two germline ends. Germline CDR1 MNHEY, CDR2 SVGAGI. The CDR3 bases are TGTGCCAGCAGTTACTCGACGGCAGAAGAGACCCAGTACTTC. This codes for CASSYSTAEETQYF.

This clonotype has a count of ten or more. The V and J genes are TRBV10-3 and TRBJ1-2; D remains unclear. There are 13 residues in the CDR3. Per germline, CDR1 ENHRY and CDR2 SYGVKD. Trimming left V 4 bases short and J 4 bases short, with 10 bases between. CDR3 residues: CAISVKLLYGYTF. In nucleotides, the CDR3 is TGTGCCATCAGTGTCAAACTCCTCTATGGCTACACCTTC.

The CDR3 here is CASSLYSDTDTQYF. The CDR3 nucleotides read TGTGCCAGCAGCTTATACTCGGACACAGATACGCAGTATTTT. The chain uses TRBV13 and TRBJ2-3; D not certain. Germline V lookup: CDR1 PRHDT, CDR2 FYEKMQ (reference sequence). The CDR3 is 14 residues long. The V end was cut by 2 bases, the J end by 2 bases, with 8 bases between.

Many counts were recorded for this clonotype. V gene TRBV6-6 combines with J gene TRBJ2-7, with a tentative D call TRBD1 (5 bases). CDR1 is MNHNY, CDR2 SVGAGI, per germline (reference sequence). CDR3 length: 14 residues. V dropped 2 bases and J dropped 5 bases, with 13 bases sitting between them. The CDR3 DNA is TGTGCCAGCAGTTACGGGGCGTTGGGCGACGAGCAGTACTTC. Translated, it gives CASSYGALGDEQYF.

Many counts were recorded for this clonotype. The rearrangement uses TRBV29-1 and TRBJ1-2; D is unresolved. CDR3 length: 14 residues. Trimming cost V 0 bases and J 1 base, with 9 bases left between them. Germline loops: CDR1 SQVTM, CDR2 ANQGSEA. CDR3 DNA: TGCAGCGTTGAAGATGAAGGAATTAACTATGGCTACACCTTC. This translates into CSVEDEGINYGYTF.

The chain recombines TRBV6-2 or TRBV6-3 with TRBJ2-4; possible D gene TRBD1, 5 bases. The J call may be mistaken, given a closer DNA end match to TRBJ2-7. This CDR3 comprises 13 residues. Germline V gene data show CDR1 as MNHEY and CDR2 as SVGEGT. The CDR3 DNA reads TGTGCCAGCAGTAGGGGCGAATCCTACGAGCAGTACTTC. Amino acid sequence: CASSRGESYEQYF.

The chain couples TRBV12-3 or TRBV12-4 to TRBJ1-4; TRBD1 matches at 7 bases. With V trimmed by 5 bases and J by 7 bases, 7 bases remained unmatched. The CDR3 consists of 14 residues. CDR3 sequence (DNA): TGTGCCAGCAGTACCCGGACAGGAGTTGAAAAACTGTTTTTT. Protein: CASSTRTGVEKLFF.

Ten or more counts support this clonotype. The rearrangement uses TRBV9 and TRBJ2-1, with 7 bases matching TRBD1. V lost 4 bases and J lost 2; bases outside the gene matches: 6. The CDR3 contains 15 residues. Germline V lookup: CDR1 SGDLS, CDR2 YYNGEE. CDR3 amino acids: CASSTPRGPYNEQFF. The CDR3 DNA sequence: TGTGCCAGCAGCACCCCTAGGGGGCCCTACAATGAGCAGTTCTTC.

This clonotype has only one observation. A single base separates this from a much larger clone, so it may be a read error. The V and J genes are TRBV5-1 and TRBJ2-5; either TRBD1 or TRBD2 may supply D (5 bases each). Germline CDR1 SGHRS, CDR2 YFSETQ. Trimming removed 4 bases at V and 11 bases at J, with 21 bases between. This CDR3 is built from 14 residues. CDR3 in DNA: TGCGCCAGCAGCCGGAATAGGGACGTCGGGGAGCAGTACTTC. Translating gives CASSRNRDVGEQYF.

In this sample, this clonotype turned up many times. This chain connects TRBV20-1 to TRBJ1-2; perhaps TRBD1 as D (6 bases). The CDR3 length is 14 residues. Germline V gene sequence: CDR1 DFQATT, CDR2 SNEGSKA (reference sequence). Deletions cut 6 bases from V and 7 bases from J, with 21 bases between. The DNA of the CDR3 is TGCAGTGCGGCTCAACTTCAGGGGTCTCTTGGCTACACCTTC. This codes for CSAAQLQGSLGYTF.

The V gene is TRBV29-1, the J gene TRBJ1-2; D is possibly TRBD1 (6 bases). V lost 4 bases and J lost 5, with 14 bases in between. Germline V CDR1 and CDR2: SQVTM, ANQGSEA. The CDR3 loop spans 13 amino acids. CDR3 sequence reads: CSVAGTTGYGYTF. CDR3 nucleotide sequence: TGCAGCGTTGCGGGTACCACAGGGTATGGCTACACCTTC. Full variable domain (rest looked up from reference TRBV29-1 and TRBJ1-2): SAVISQKPSRDICQRGTSLTIQCQVDSQVTMMFWYRQQPGQSLTLIATANQGSEATYESGFVIDKFPISRPNLTFSTLTVSNMSPEDSSIYLCSVAGTTGYGYTFGSGTRLTVV.

The rearrangement links TRBV20-1 to TRBJ2-5; D is unclear. Germline lookup yields CDR1 DFQATT and CDR2 SNEGSKA (reference sequence). The CDR3 spans 11 residues. The V end lost 3 bases, the J end lost 11 bases, and 13 bases lay between the germline ends. The CDR3 is CSARSYNEQYF. The CDR3 DNA reads as TGCAGTGCTAGGTCGTACAATGAGCAGTACTTC.

This sequence joins TRBV12-3 or TRBV12-4 and TRBJ2-3; TRBD2 aligns across 8 bases. The CDR3 has 14 amino acids. With 7 bases clipped from V and 4 bases from J, the junction kept 7 bases outside the gene matches. The DNA for the CDR3 is TGTGCCAGCACCACCCCGCGGGGGGCAGATACGCAGTATTTT. It codes for CASTTPRGADTQYF.

Details on this clonotype: The junction departs from the called germline gene at one end, perhaps through a read error. The chain couples TRBV25-1 to TRBJ1-6; no clear D. Germline V lookup: CDR1 MGHDK, CDR2 SYGVNS. This CDR3 is 16 amino acids long. CDR3 in amino acids: CASSPHHRNSGSPPHF. The CDR3 DNA reads TGTGCCAGCAGCCCCCATCACCGAAACAGCGGTTCACCCCCCCACTTT. The whole variable domain, remainder taken from reference TRBV25-1 and TRBJ1-6, is EADIYQTPRYLVIGTGKKITLECSQTMGHDKMYWYQQDPGMELHLIHYSYGVNSTEKGDLSSESTVSRIRTEHFPLTLESARPSHTSQYLCASSPHHRNSGSPPHFGNGTRLTVT.

This clonotype was seen more than once but under ten times. The chain uses TRBV7-8 and TRBJ1-5, with TRBD1 matching over 7 bases. The CDR3 has 15 residues. V shed 3 bases and J 5 bases; nucleotides not matched to a gene: 7. Germline V gene data show CDR1 as SGHVS and CDR2 as FQNEAQ. CDR3: CASSFYRGKDQPQHF. CDR3 in DNA: TGTGCCAGCAGCTTTTACAGGGGAAAGGATCAGCCCCAGCATTTT. Supplemented by reference TRBV7-8 and TRBJ1-5, the full variable domain reads GAGVSQSPRYKVAKRGQDVALRCDPISGHVSLFWYQQALGQGPEFLTYFQNEAQLDKSGLPSDRFFAERPEGSVSTLKIQRTQQEDSAVYLCASSFYRGKDQPQHFGDGTRLSIL.

This sequence joins TRBV12-3 or TRBV12-4 and TRBJ2-3; 15 nucleotides align to TRBD2. CDR3 length: 16 amino acids. After removal of 8 bases from V and 5 bases from J, the junction contained 8 bases not matched to a gene. The CDR3 sequence: CASLWTSGGARDTQYF. The CDR3 DNA follows: TGTGCCAGCCTCTGGACTAGCGGGGGGGCGAGAGATACGCAGTATTTT.

The chain carries TRBV4-1 and TRBJ2-4; 10 bases align to TRBD1. Germline values: CDR1 MGHRA, CDR2 YSYEKL. V trimming: 2 bases; J trimming: 1 base; junction bases outside the gene matches: 11. The CDR3 extends over 19 amino acids. The CDR3 loop reads CASSQPGQGSFSAKNIQYF. Written as DNA, the CDR3 is TGCGCCAGCAGCCAACCGGGACAGGGGTCGTTTAGTGCCAAAAACATTCAGTACTTC.

This clonotype is a singleton in its sample. The chain combines TRBV5-1 with TRBJ2-1; D may correspond to TRBD1 or TRBD2 (5 bases each). The CDR3 is 14 residues long. Germline CDR1 reads SGHRS; CDR2 reads YFSETQ. The germline V and J ends were trimmed by 4 bases and 9 bases, with 17 bases remaining between them. CDR3 amino acids: CASSDGGSSIEQFF. The CDR3 DNA follows: TGCGCCAGCAGCGATGGGGGTTCTAGCATTGAGCAGTTCTTC. Full variable domain (outside the CDR3, taken from reference TRBV5-1 and TRBJ2-1): KAGVTQTPRYLIKTRGQQVTLSCSPISGHRSVSWYQQTPGQGLQFLFEYFSETQRNKGNFPGRFSGRQFSNSRSEMNVSTLELGDSALYLCASSDGGSSIEQFFGPGTRLTVL.

A remark on this clonotype: With a much larger clone just one base away, this may be a read error. The V gene is TRBV5-1, the J gene TRBJ2-3; no definite D call. V was trimmed by 7 bases and J by 2 bases, leaving 20 bases between them. The CDR3 is 16 amino acids. Germline CDR1 reads SGHRS; CDR2 reads YFSETQ. The CDR3 loop is CASLKGTVLYTDTQYF. In DNA, the CDR3 is TGCGCCAGCCTCAAAGGCACAGTCCTCTACACAGATACGCAGTATTTT. Using reference TRBV5-1 and TRBJ2-3 for the parts outside the CDR3, the full variable domain is KAGVTQTPRYLIKTRGQQVTLSCSPISGHRSVSWYQQTPGQGLQFLFEYFSETQRNKGNFPGRFSGRQFSNSRSEMNVSTLELGDSALYLCASLKGTVLYTDTQYFGPGTRLTVL.

V gene TRBV7-2 combines with J gene TRBJ1-4; D not resolved. Germline loops: CDR1 SGHTA, CDR2 FQGNSA. The V and J ends lost 5 bases and 8 bases respectively, with 18 bases between them. The CDR3 spans 15 residues. DNA of the CDR3: TGTGCCAGCAGCCCAGGACTCGGGGTTGTGGAAAAACTGTTTTTT. Protein product: CASSPGLGVVEKLFF.

This clonotype was found a few times. V and J are TRBV9 and TRBJ1-3, with D hard to call. CDR3 length: 18 amino acids. Looked up from germline, CDR1 is SGDLS and CDR2 is YYNGEE. Trimming stripped 3 bases from V and 0 bases from J, with 19 bases between. The CDR3 DNA sequence: TGTGCCAGCAGCGAGCACCCCCCGCGGGCGAACTCTGGAAACACCATATATTTT. Amino acid sequence: CASSEHPPRANSGNTIYF. Full variable domain (outside the CDR3, taken from reference TRBV9 and TRBJ1-3): DSGVTQTPKHLITATGQRVTLRCSPRSGDLSVYWYQQSLDQGLQFLIQYYNGEERAKGNILERFSAQQFPDLHSELNLSSLELGDSALYFCASSEHPPRANSGNTIYFGEGSWLTVV.